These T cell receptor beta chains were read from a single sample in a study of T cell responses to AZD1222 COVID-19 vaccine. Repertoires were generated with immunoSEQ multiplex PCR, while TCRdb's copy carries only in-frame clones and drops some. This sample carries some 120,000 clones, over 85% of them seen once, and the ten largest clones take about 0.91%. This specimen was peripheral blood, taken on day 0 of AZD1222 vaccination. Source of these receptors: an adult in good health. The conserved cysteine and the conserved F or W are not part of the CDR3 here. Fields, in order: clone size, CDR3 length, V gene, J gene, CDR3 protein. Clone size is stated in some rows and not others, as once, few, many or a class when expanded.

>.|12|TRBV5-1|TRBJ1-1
ASTVRSGSTEAF
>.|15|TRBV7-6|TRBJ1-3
ASTPRGQGASGNTIY
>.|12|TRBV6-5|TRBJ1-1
ASSKQGAGTEAF
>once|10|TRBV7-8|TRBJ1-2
ASSLRGAGYT
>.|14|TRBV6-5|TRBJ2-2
ASSYSAGYSAGELF
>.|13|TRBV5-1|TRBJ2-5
ASSAPTGYQETQY
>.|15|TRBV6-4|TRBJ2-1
ASSDSPKRGGFGEQF
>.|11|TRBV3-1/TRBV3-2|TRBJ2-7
ASSQGWSYEQY
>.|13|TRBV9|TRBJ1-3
ASSLTGGSGNTIY
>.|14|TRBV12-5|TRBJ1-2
ASGLVLTGTNYGYT
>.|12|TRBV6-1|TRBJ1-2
ASSEQSGNYGYT
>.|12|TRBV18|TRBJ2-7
ASSASASAYEQY
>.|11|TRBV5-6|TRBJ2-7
ASSTGSWYEQY
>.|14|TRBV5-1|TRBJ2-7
ASSFTGTGRAYEQY
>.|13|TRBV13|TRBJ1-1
ASSLGLQTNTEAF
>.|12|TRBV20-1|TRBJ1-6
SASSRGHNSPLH
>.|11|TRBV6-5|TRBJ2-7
ASSYLWGYEQY
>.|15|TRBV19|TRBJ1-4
ASSIGTRQEYTEKLF
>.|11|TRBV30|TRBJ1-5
AWTEGPRQPQH
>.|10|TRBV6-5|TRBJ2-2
ASGGRTGELF
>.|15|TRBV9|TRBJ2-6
ASSGPGPSSGANVLT
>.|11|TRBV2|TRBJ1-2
ASPRAVVTGYT
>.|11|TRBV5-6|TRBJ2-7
ASSLSPVTEQY
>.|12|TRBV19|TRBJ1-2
ASSIGGQTRGYT
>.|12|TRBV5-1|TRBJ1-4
ASSTGGRGEKLF
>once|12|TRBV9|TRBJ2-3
ASSLTTGPDTQY
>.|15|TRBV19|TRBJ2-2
ASSIVRWAGGTGELF
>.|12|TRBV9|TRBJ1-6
ASSHRQGNSPLH
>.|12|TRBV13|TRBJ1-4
ASTSGGRGEKLF
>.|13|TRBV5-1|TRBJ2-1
ASSAEIGTYNEQF
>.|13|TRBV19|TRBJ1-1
ATLNRGRGNTEAF
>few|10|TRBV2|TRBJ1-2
ASSEAGVGYT
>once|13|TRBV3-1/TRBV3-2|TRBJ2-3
ASSHRRERVDTQY
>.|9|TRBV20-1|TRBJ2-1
SASRGGKQF
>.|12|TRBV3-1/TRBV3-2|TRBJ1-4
ASSQGDRGEKLF
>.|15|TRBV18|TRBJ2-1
ASSPKVTSGGWDEQF
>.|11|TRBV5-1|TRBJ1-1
ASSSGDRTEAF